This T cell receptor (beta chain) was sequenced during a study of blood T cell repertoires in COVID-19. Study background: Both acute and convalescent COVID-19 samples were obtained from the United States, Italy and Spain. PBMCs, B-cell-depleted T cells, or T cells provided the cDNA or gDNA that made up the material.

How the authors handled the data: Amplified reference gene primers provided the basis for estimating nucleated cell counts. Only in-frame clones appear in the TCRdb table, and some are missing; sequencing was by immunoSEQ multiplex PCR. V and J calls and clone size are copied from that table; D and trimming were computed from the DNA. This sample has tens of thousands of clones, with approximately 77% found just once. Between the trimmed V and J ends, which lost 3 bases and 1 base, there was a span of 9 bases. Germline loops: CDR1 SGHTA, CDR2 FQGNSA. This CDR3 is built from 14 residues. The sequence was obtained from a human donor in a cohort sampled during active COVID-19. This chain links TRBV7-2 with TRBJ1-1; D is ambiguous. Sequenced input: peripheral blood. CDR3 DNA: TGTGCCAGCAGCTTTATTTCCGGGAACACTGAAGCTTTCTTT. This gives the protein CASSFISGNTEAFF.